This T cell receptor beta chain was recovered during a study of shared clonotypes between healthy human individuals. For the study at large: Per donor, CD8 memory used one plate, CD8 naive used two, CD4 memory used three and CD4 naive used three. Study-level findings and limits: Between several donors, naive CD4 clonotypes were shared at a level of roughly 5.5%. Among the subsets, naive ones generally showed larger estimated richness than memory ones.

The assay was immunoSEQ multiplex PCR, and TCRdb's table has in-frame clones only and misses some. The sample yields 950,000 to 1,100,000 clones, approximately 72% seen once. Germline V CDR1 and CDR2: SEHNR, FQNEAQ (reference sequence). With V trimmed by 5 bases and J by 4 bases, 12 bases remained unmatched. The CDR3 is 17 amino acids. The study enrolled healthy HIV-negative adults without recent acute infections or vaccinations as donors. As concerns this clone: Its specificity is unknown.

Sequencing was carried out using memory CD4+ T cells sorted from blood. Indicated subset: CD45RA-negative fraction. The chain recombines TRBV7-9 with TRBJ1-5; 9 bases align to TRBD1. This clonotype was obtained from a man aged 18-30 years in good health. CDR3 amino acids: CASSLGLGTGMNQPQHF. CDR3 DNA: TGTGCCAGCAGCCTGGGACTCGGGACAGGGATGAATCAGCCCCAGCATTTT.